The following is a T cell receptor (beta chain) sequence with its context. This record belongs to a study of blood T cell repertoires in COVID-19. Study-wide background: The study drew acute and convalescent COVID-19 samples from the United States, Italy and Spain.

Germline loops: CDR1 SEHNR, CDR2 FQNEAQ (reference sequence). The CDR3 length is 17 residues. V was clipped by 5 bases and J by 4 bases; unmatched bases: 14. Sequencing was performed with immunoSEQ multiplex PCR; in TCRdb, only in-frame clones are kept and a portion is missing. The repertoire holds some 150,000 clones, more than 75% seen once, with approximately 9% in the top ten. Material: peripheral blood. This receptor was identified in a woman in her forties or fifties with active or convalescent COVID-19. The chain carries TRBV7-9 and TRBJ2-1, with 7 bases that match TRBD2. The CDR3 is CASSQNLREGIYNEQFF. In DNA, the CDR3 is TGTGCCAGCAGCCAAAATTTGAGGGAGGGGATATACAATGAGCAGTTCTTC.